The sequence of this T cell receptor beta chain was determined in a study of cytomegalovirus exposure and HLA in healthy donors. The PCR employed 60 Vbeta primers together with 13 Jbeta primers. Some clones are missing from TCRdb's copy, which holds only in-frame ones; the method was immunoSEQ multiplex PCR. The data contain 150,000 to 200,000 clones, around 78% of them seen just once; the ten biggest clones take up about 14%. CDR1 is GTSNPN, CDR2 SVGIG, per germline (reference sequence). The ends were cut back, 3 bases at V and 3 bases at J, with 18 bases in the middle. The CDR3 is made up of 15 amino acids. As regards this clone: What it binds is unknown.

Study-level points and caveats: Presence/absence analysis assumed near-uniform sequencing depth across donors. Rarity held for most TCR sequences, but there were some public TCRs that occurred in many donors. Differences between HLA loci emerged in a later analysis of TCR association rates, with DRB1 most and HLA-C fewest.

The receptor was derived from a woman aged 25 to 39 in good health and CMV-seropositive. V is TRBV30 and J is TRBJ2-7, with no clear D. The sample comprised PBMCs. The CDR3 here is CAWSLIPLLSYEQYF. The CDR3 nucleotides read TGTGCCTGGAGCCTCATCCCACTTTTGAGCTACGAGCAGTACTTC.